The sequence of this T cell receptor beta chain was determined in a study of patients and donors after allogeneic stem cell transplantation. This clonotype showed up just a few times. TCRdb re-analysed the RT-PCR reads in MiXCR, keeping a single row per CDR3 protein. The sample carries approximately 99,000 distinct CDR3 sequences, roughly 37% recorded once. The V end lost 4 bases, the J end lost 8 bases, and 14 bases lay between the germline ends. The CDR3 has 12 residues. Per the germline V gene, CDR1 is DFQATT and CDR2 is SNEGSKA (reference sequence). This TCR derives from a human donor who was either an allogeneic HSCT recipient or a stem cell or donor lymphocyte infusion donor (not recorded which). It is not recorded whose cells these are; they may come from a transplant donor. The V call is TRBV20-1, the J call TRBJ1-1; D call uncertain. What was sequenced was blood, either unsorted or a sorted T cell fraction (not recorded which). CDR3 amino acids: CSAKAPRAEAFF. CDR3 sequence (DNA): TGCAGTGCTAAAGCCCCGAGAGCCGAAGCTTTCTTT.